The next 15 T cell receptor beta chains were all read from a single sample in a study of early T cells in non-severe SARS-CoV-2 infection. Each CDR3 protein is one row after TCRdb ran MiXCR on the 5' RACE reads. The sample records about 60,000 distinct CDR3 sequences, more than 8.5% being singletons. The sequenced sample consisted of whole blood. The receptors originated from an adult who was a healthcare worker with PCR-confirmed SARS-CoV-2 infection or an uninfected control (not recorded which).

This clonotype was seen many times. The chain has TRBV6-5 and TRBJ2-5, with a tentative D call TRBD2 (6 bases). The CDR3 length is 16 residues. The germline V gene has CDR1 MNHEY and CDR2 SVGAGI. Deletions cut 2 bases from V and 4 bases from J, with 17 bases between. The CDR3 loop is CASSYGGWGAGETQYF. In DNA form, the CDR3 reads TGTGCCAGCAGTTACGGGGGATGGGGAGCGGGAGAGACCCAGTACTTC.

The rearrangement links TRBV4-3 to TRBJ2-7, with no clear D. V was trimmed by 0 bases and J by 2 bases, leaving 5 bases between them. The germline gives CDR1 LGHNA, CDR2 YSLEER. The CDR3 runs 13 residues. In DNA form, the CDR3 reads TGCGCCAGCAGCCAAGATGTTACCTACGAGCAGTACTTC. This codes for CASSQDVTYEQYF.

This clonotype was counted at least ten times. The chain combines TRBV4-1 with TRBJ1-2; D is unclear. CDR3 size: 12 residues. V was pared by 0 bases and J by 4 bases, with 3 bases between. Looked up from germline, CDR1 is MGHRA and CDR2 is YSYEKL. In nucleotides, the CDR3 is TGCGCCAGCAGCCAAGATTCCTATGGCTACACCTTC. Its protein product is CASSQDSYGYTF.

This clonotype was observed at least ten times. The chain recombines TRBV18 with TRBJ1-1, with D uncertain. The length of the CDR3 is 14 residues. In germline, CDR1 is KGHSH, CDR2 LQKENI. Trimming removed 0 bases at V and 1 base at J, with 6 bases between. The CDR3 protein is CASSPPKGNTEAFF. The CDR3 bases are TGTGCCAGCTCACCACCGAAGGGGAACACTGAAGCTTTCTTT.

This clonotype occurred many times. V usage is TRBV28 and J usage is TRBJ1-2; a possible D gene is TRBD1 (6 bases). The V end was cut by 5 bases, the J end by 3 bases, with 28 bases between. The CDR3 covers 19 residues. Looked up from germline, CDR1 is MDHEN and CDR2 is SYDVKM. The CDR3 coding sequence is TGTGCCAGCAGTCCTTCTGGAGTCGGGCAGGGGAGACAAGACTATGGCTACACCTTC. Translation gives CASSPSGVGQGRQDYGYTF.

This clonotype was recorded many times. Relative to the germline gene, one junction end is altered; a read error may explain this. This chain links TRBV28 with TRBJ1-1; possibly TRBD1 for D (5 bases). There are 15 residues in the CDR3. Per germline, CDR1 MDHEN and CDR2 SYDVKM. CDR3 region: CASRHYRGGVTEVFF. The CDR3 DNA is TGTGCCAGCCGCCACTATAGGGGTGGGGTCACTGAAGTTTTCTTT.

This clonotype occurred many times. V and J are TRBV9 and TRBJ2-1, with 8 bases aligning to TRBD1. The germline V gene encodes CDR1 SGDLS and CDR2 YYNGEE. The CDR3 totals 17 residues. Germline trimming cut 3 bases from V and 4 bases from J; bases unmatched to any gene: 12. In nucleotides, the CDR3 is TGTGCCAGCAGCGCCCATCAGGCAGGGGGCCTATACAATGAGCAGTTCTTC. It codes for CASSAHQAGGLYNEQFF.

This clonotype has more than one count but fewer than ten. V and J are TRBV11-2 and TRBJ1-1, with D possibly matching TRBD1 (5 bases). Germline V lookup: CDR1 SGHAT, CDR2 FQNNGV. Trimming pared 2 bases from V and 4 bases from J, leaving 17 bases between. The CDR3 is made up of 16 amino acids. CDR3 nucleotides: TGTGCCAGCAGCTTACCAACCGGGGGTACGGGCACTGAAGCTTTCTTT. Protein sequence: CASSLPTGGTGTEAFF.

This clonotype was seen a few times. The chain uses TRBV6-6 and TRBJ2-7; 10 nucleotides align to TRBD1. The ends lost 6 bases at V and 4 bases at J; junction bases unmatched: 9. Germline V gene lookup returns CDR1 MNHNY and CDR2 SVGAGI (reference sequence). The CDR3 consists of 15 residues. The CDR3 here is CASRPGTGAKYEQYF. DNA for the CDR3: TGTGCCAGCAGGCCCGGGACAGGGGCGAAATACGAGCAGTACTTC.

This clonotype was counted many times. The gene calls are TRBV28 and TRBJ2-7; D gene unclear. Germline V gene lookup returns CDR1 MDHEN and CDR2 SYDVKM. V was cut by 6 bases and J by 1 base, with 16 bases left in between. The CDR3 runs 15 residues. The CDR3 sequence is CASRSSKRVSYEQYF. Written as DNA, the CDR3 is TGTGCCAGCAGATCGAGCAAAAGGGTATCCTACGAGCAGTACTTC.

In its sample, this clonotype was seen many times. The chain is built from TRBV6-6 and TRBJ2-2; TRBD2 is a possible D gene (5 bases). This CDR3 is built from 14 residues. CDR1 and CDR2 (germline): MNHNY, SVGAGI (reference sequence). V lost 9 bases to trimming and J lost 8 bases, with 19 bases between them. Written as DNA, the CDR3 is TGTGCCAGTATCCCGGCGGGCCAAAAAGGGGAGCTGTTTTTT. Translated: CASIPAGQKGELFF.

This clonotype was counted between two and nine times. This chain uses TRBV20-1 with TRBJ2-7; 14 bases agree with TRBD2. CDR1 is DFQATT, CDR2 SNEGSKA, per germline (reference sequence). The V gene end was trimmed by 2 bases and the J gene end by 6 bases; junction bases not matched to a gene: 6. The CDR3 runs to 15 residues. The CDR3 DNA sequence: TGCAGTGCTAGACCCCGACTAGCGGGAGGGCCCGAGCAGTACTTC. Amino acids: CSARPRLAGGPEQYF.

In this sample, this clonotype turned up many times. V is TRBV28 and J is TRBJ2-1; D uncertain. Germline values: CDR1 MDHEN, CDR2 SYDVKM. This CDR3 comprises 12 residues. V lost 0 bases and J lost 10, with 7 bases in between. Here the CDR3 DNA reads TGTGCCAGCAGTTTATGGGGTAAAGAGCAGTTCTTC. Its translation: CASSLWGKEQFF.

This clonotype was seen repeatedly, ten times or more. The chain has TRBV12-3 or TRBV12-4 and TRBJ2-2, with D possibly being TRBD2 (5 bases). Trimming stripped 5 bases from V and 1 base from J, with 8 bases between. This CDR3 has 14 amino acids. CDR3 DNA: TGTGCCAGCAGTCTCAGCGGGAACACCGGGGAGCTGTTTTTT. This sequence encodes CASSLSGNTGELFF.

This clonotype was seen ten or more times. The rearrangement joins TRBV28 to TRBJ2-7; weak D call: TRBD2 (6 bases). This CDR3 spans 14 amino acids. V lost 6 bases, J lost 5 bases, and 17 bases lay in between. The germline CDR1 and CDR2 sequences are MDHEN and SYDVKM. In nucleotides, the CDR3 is TGTGCCAGCAGCGCTAACGGGGGTTTAAACGAGCAGTACTTC. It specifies CASSANGGLNEQYF. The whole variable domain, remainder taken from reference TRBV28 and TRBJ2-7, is DVKVTQSSRYLVKRTGEKVFLECVQDMDHENMFWYRQDPGLGLRLIYFSYDVKMKEKGDIPEGYSVSREKKERFSLILESASTNQTSMYLCASSANGGLNEQYFGPGTRLTVT.